Each of the 28 T cell receptor beta chains below was sequenced from the same sample in a study of control samples from healthy donors and cancer patients. This table comes from immunoSEQ multiplex PCR, and its TCRdb copy is limited to in-frame clones, with some not included. This table has over 200,000 clones, roughly four fifths appearing once. The sequencing sample was made of PBMCs. These receptors all stem from a woman aged 55-69 years with lung cancer.

The gene calls are TRBV10-3 and TRBJ2-5; a weak D match, TRBD2 (6 bases). The CDR3 is 13 amino acids. Trimming left V 2 bases short and J 4 bases short, with 8 bases between. The V gene's germline CDR1 is ENHRY and CDR2 SYGVKD. CDR3 sequence (DNA): TGTGCCATCAGTGAGGGGGGGAGAGAGACCCAGTACTTC. Protein sequence: CAISEGGRETQYF.

The V gene is TRBV5-8, the J gene TRBJ2-7, with 8 bases lining up with TRBD2. The J segment lost 5 bases and the V segment lost 10 bases, leaving 17 bases of the junction unmatched. This CDR3 comprises 15 residues. The germline gives CDR1 SGHTS, CDR2 YDEGEE. The DNA of the CDR3 is TGTGCCGGCGCCGGATTGGTAGCGGGAATAAACGAGCAGTACTTC. The encoded protein is CAGAGLVAGINEQYF. The full variable domain, with the rest looked up from reference TRBV5-8 and TRBJ2-7, is EAGVTQSPTHLIKTRGQQATLRCSPISGHTSVYWYQQALGLGLQFLLWYDEGEERNRGNFPPRFSGRQFPNYSSELNVNALELEDSALYLCAGAGLVAGINEQYFGPGTRLTVT.

The chain uses TRBV2 and TRBJ1-4; the D gene is possibly TRBD1 (5 bases). The germline V gene has CDR1 SNHLY and CDR2 FYNNEI. Deletions cut 7 bases from V and 4 bases from J, with 10 bases between. This CDR3 is built from 13 residues. CDR3 region: CASKGRDNEKLFF. The CDR3 bases are TGTGCCAGCAAGGGCAGGGATAATGAAAAACTGTTTTTT. The full variable domain, its missing parts supplied by reference TRBV2 and TRBJ1-4, is EPEVTQTPSHQVTQMGQEVILRCVPISNHLYFYWYRQILGQKVEFLVSFYNNEISEKSEIFDDQFSVERPDGSNFTLKIRSTKLEDSAMYFCASKGRDNEKLFFGSGTQLSVL.

The chain joins TRBV5-4 to TRBJ1-3, with D tentatively TRBD1 (5 bases). The germline CDR1 and CDR2 sequences are SGHNT and YYREEE (reference sequence). Trimming stripped 0 bases from V and 3 bases from J, with 10 bases between. This CDR3 has 15 residues. The chain's CDR3 is CASSLAGGYGNTIYF. CDR3 nucleotides: TGTGCCAGCAGCTTGGCCGGGGGTTATGGAAACACCATATATTTT. The whole variable domain, remainder taken from reference TRBV5-4 and TRBJ1-3, is ETGVTQSPTHLIKTRGQQVTLRCSSQSGHNTVSWYQQALGQGPQFIFQYYREEENGRGNFPPRFSGLQFPNYSSELNVNALELDDSALYLCASSLAGGYGNTIYFGEGSWLTVV.

This chain connects TRBV9 to TRBJ2-6, with D unclear. This CDR3 comprises 15 residues. V was pared by 4 bases and J by 2 bases, with 10 bases between. CDR1 SGDLS and CDR2 YYNGEE come from the germline V gene. CDR3: CASSPMTPGANVLTF. The CDR3 DNA reads TGTGCCAGCAGCCCTATGACCCCTGGGGCCAACGTCCTGACTTTC.

This chain joins TRBV6-6 and TRBJ2-7, with a tentative D call TRBD1 (6 bases). Trimming removed 4 bases at V and 4 bases at J, with 11 bases between. The CDR3 has 13 residues. Germline V lookup: CDR1 MNHNY, CDR2 SVGAGI (reference sequence). Here the CDR3 DNA reads TGTGCCAGCAGTTTCGGGACACCATACGAGCAGTACTTC. It specifies CASSFGTPYEQYF.

The chain carries TRBV21-1 and TRBJ2-5. TRBV21-1 is a known pseudogene. The CDR3 spans 16 residues. In nucleotides, the CDR3 is TGTGCCAGCAGCAAAGGGCGTAAGGCCGGGGCTAAGACCCAGTACTTC. It codes for CASSKGRKAGAKTQYF.

The chain carries TRBV5-1 and TRBJ2-5; the match to TRBD2 covers 10 bases. The V segment lost 4 bases and the J segment 5 bases; nucleotides outside the gene matches: 11. This CDR3 contains 16 residues. Germline V gene lookup returns CDR1 SGHRS and CDR2 YFSETQ. The CDR3 sequence: CASSLQMGLARETQYF. The CDR3 coding sequence is TGCGCCAGCAGCCTCCAGATGGGACTAGCGAGGGAGACCCAGTACTTC.

CDR3 DNA sequence: TGCGCCACCCGGGTTGGACAGGGGGCTGGGACCCAGTACTTC. Translation: CATRVGQGAGTQYF. The chain recombines TRBV5-1 with TRBJ2-5, with TRBD1 matching 11 bases. Germline V lookup: CDR1 SGHRS, CDR2 YFSETQ. J lost 7 bases, V lost 9 bases, and 11 bases had no gene match. The CDR3 runs 14 residues. The entire variable domain, with the rest obtained from reference TRBV5-1 and TRBJ2-5, is as follows: KAGVTQTPRYLIKTRGQQVTLSCSPISGHRSVSWYQQTPGQGLQFLFEYFSETQRNKGNFPGRFSGRQFSNSRSEMNVSTLELGDSALYLCATRVGQGAGTQYFGPGTRLLVL.

This clone has just a few counts. The chain joins TRBV2 to TRBJ2-5, with D tentatively TRBD1 (5 bases). The CDR3 is made up of 13 amino acids. Per the germline V gene, CDR1 is SNHLY and CDR2 is FYNNEI. Trimming pared 6 bases from V and 5 bases from J, leaving 13 bases between. The CDR3 region is CASSSQGTETQYF. The CDR3 DNA sequence: TGTGCCAGCAGCTCCCAGGGTACGGAGACCCAGTACTTC.

This clone was observed once. V gene TRBV7-9 combines with J gene TRBJ2-1; a possible D gene is TRBD1 (5 bases). V was clipped by 3 bases and J by 1 base, with 10 bases between them. The CDR3 loop spans 15 amino acids. Per the germline V gene, CDR1 is SEHNR and CDR2 is FQNEAQ (reference sequence). The CDR3 sequence: CASSFNQGSYNEQFF. DNA of the CDR3: TGTGCCAGCAGCTTTAACCAGGGATCCTACAATGAGCAGTTCTTC.

The chain recombines TRBV5-4 with TRBJ2-2; TRBD1 or TRBD2 may be the D gene (5 bases each). The CDR3 runs 14 residues. Germline V gene lookup returns CDR1 SGHNT and CDR2 YYREEE (reference sequence). V lost 2 bases and J 5 bases, leaving 10 bases between the germline ends. CDR3 DNA sequence: TGTGCCAGCAGCTTTGGGGGAAAAACCGGGGAGCTGTTTTTT. Translation gives CASSFGGKTGELFF.

This chain connects TRBV19 to TRBJ2-4; 11 bases map to TRBD1. V shed 8 bases and J 12 bases; nucleotides not matched to a gene: 9. Germline lookup yields CDR1 LNHDA and CDR2 SQIVND (reference sequence). This CDR3 contains 13 residues. The CDR3 DNA reads as TGTGCCAGTCTTGCCGGGACAGGGGGGAGTCAGTACTTC. Amino acid sequence: CASLAGTGGSQYF.

The DNA for the CDR3 is TGTGCCAGCAGCCAAGTAGTATTAAGCTCCTACAATGAGCAGTTCTTC. Translation: CASSQVVLSSYNEQFF. The chain links TRBV3-1 (or the pseudogene TRBV3-2) to TRBJ2-1; the D is unclear. The CDR3 runs to 16 residues. V shed 1 base and J shed 0 bases, with 10 bases lying between them. Looked up from germline, CDR1 is LGHDT and CDR2 is YNNKEL (reference sequence).

The genes are TRBV3-1 (or the pseudogene TRBV3-2) and TRBJ2-4; D call uncertain. V was pared by 1 base and J by 7 bases, with 5 bases between. In germline, CDR1 is LGHDT, CDR2 YNNKEL (reference sequence). The CDR3 consists of 12 residues. CDR3 loop: CASSQASNIQYF. In DNA form, the CDR3 reads TGTGCCAGCAGCCAAGCATCGAACATTCAGTACTTC.

V and J are TRBV28 and TRBJ1-5; a possible D gene is TRBD1 (5 bases). V was pared by 4 bases and J by 2 bases, with 24 bases between. This CDR3 is built from 19 residues. Germline CDR1 is MDHEN and CDR2 is SYDVKM. The CDR3 coding sequence is TGTGCCAGCAGTTCCCTTTTCAGGGACCAAAAAACCGGCAATCAGCCCCAGCATTTT. The encoded protein is CASSSLFRDQKTGNQPQHF. Looking up the rest from reference TRBV28 and TRBJ1-5 gives the full variable domain: DVKVTQSSRYLVKRTGEKVFLECVQDMDHENMFWYRQDPGLGLRLIYFSYDVKMKEKGDIPEGYSVSREKKERFSLILESASTNQTSMYLCASSSLFRDQKTGNQPQHFGDGTRLSIL.

The rearrangement joins TRBV4-1 to TRBJ1-4, with D perhaps matching TRBD1 (6 bases). This CDR3 region has 14 residues. Trimming took 4 bases from V and 7 from J, leaving 13 bases between them. The germline V gene has CDR1 MGHRA and CDR2 YSYEKL. In DNA, the CDR3 is TGCGCCAGCAGCCGAACAGGGTTATCTGAAAAACTGTTTTTT. This codes for CASSRTGLSEKLFF.

CDR3 sequence: CASSSTWGGIEAFF. CDR3 bases: TGTGCCAGCAGCTCGACCTGGGGGGGTATTGAAGCTTTCTTT. The V and J genes are TRBV7-9 and TRBJ1-1; possible D gene TRBD1, 5 bases. The ends were cut back, 4 bases at V and 7 bases at J, with 16 bases in the middle. The germline V gene has CDR1 SEHNR and CDR2 FQNEAQ (reference sequence). The CDR3 has 14 residues.

V is TRBV10-3 and J is TRBJ2-1; 10 positions match TRBD2. In germline, CDR1 is ENHRY, CDR2 SYGVKD. CDR3 length: 16 residues. V was pared by 2 bases and J by 6 bases, with 7 bases of the junction left unmatched. CDR3 bases: TGTGCCATCAGTGAGACTCTAGCGGGGGAGGGCAATGAGCAGTTCTTC. It codes for CAISETLAGEGNEQFF.

The chain links TRBV3-1 (or the pseudogene TRBV3-2) to TRBJ1-5, with TRBD1 identical over 8 bases. The germline gives CDR1 LGHDT, CDR2 YNNKEL (reference sequence). J gave up 6 bases and V 6 bases, and 13 bases lay outside the gene matches. The CDR3 totals 16 residues. CDR3 sequence reads: CASRQSGQGGFQPQHF. DNA of the CDR3: TGTGCCAGCAGACAGAGCGGACAGGGTGGATTTCAGCCCCAGCATTTT.

V is TRBV6-1 and J is TRBJ2-4; D uncertain. This CDR3 comprises 13 residues. V was trimmed by 3 bases and J by 8 bases, leaving 11 bases between them. In germline, CDR1 is MNHNS, CDR2 SASEGT. As DNA, the CDR3 is TGTGCCAGCAGTGAGGGTGAATTGGACATTCAGTACTTC. Protein: CASSEGELDIQYF.

In regard to this clone: This may be a read error: a much more frequent sequence differs by one nucleotide. The same CDR3 also results from other DNA sequences found in this sample. The CDR3 spells CASSEGGLNTEAFF. Here the CDR3 DNA reads TGTGCCAGCAGTGAGGGGGGACTGAACACTGAAGCTTTCTTT. V is TRBV6-1 and J is TRBJ1-1; D possibly corresponds to TRBD1 (5 bases). Germline V gene sequence: CDR1 MNHNS, CDR2 SASEGT. This CDR3 spans 14 amino acids. V dropped 3 bases and J dropped 0 bases, with 8 bases sitting between them.

V usage is TRBV4-1 and J usage is TRBJ2-7, with D possibly matching TRBD1 (6 bases). Germline V gene lookup returns CDR1 MGHRA and CDR2 YSYEKL. V gave up 0 bases and J gave up 2 bases, with 8 bases separating them. There are 14 residues in the CDR3. This CDR3 is CASSQEQGPYEQYF. In DNA form, the CDR3 reads TGCGCCAGCAGCCAAGAACAGGGCCCCTACGAGCAGTACTTC.

The V gene is TRBV2, the J gene TRBJ2-6; the match to TRBD2 covers 7 bases. Germline CDR1 SNHLY, CDR2 FYNNEI. The CDR3 runs 17 residues. V trimming: 6 bases; J trimming: 0 bases; junction bases outside the gene matches: 8. CDR3 loop: CASRPRGGSSGANVLTF. CDR3 nucleotide sequence: TGTGCCAGCAGGCCTCGGGGAGGGAGCTCTGGGGCCAACGTCCTGACTTTC.

Comment on this clone: In the same sample, other DNA sequences code for this CDR3. The V and J genes are TRBV6-1 and TRBJ1-5; D unresolved. The germline gives CDR1 MNHNS, CDR2 SASEGT. The V end was cut by 3 bases, the J end by 2 bases, with 5 bases between. The CDR3 consists of 13 residues. For the CDR3, the DNA is TGTGCCAGCAGTGAGAGGGGCAATCAGCCCCAGCATTTT. Translating gives CASSERGNQPQHF.

This clone was detected only a few times. The J gene is TRBJ1-6, the V gene TRBV28; no clear D. The CDR3 loop spans 16 amino acids. Per the germline V gene, CDR1 is MDHEN and CDR2 is SYDVKM. Trimming pared 8 bases from V and 0 bases from J, leaving 14 bases between. The CDR3 protein is CASLGLQSSYNSPLHF. The CDR3 DNA is TGTGCCAGCCTGGGGTTACAAAGCTCCTATAATTCACCCCTCCACTTT.

The rearrangement links TRBV7-2 to TRBJ1-5; D remains ambiguous. Germline loops: CDR1 SGHTA, CDR2 FQGNSA. The CDR3 has 13 amino acids. Trimming removed 3 bases at V and 5 bases at J, with 8 bases between. In DNA form, the CDR3 reads TGTGCCAGCAGCTTGCGGATGGATCAGCCCCAGCATTTT. This encodes CASSLRMDQPQHF.

The chain has TRBV6-1 and TRBJ2-7; unclear D gene. The CDR3 is 16 amino acids. The germline gives CDR1 MNHNS, CDR2 SASEGT. V lost 4 bases, J lost 2 bases, and 18 bases lay in between. CDR3 protein: CASSVDGAPVPYEQYF. The CDR3 nucleotides read TGTGCCAGCAGTGTGGATGGCGCACCAGTCCCCTACGAGCAGTACTTC.